These 32 T cell receptor beta chains came from one sample sequenced in a study of blood T cell repertoires in COVID-19. Assay used: immunoSEQ multiplex PCR; TCRdb lists only in-frame clones, some missing. The sample consists of about 180,000 clones, roughly 89% of them appearing once. The specimen was peripheral blood. The source of these receptors is a woman in her 70s with COVID-19, enrolled during active disease.

The chain recombines TRBV5-1 with TRBJ1-6; D perhaps matches TRBD1 (6 bases). The CDR3 runs to 14 residues. Per germline, CDR1 SGHRS and CDR2 YFSETQ. Trimming took off 2 bases at V and 7 bases at J, with 10 bases between the two ends. The CDR3 here is CASSFTGMNSPLHF. The CDR3 DNA sequence: TGCGCCAGCAGCTTTACAGGGATGAATTCACCCCTCCACTTT.

This clone turned up a few times. CDR3 bases: TGCAGTGCTAGTCACGGAGGGATTTACCAAGAGACCCAGTACTTC. As protein: CSASHGGIYQETQYF. The chain joins TRBV20-1 to TRBJ2-5; D may be TRBD2 (6 bases). V lost 3 bases and J lost 0, with 14 bases in between. Germline V gene data show CDR1 as DFQATT and CDR2 as SNEGSKA (reference sequence). There are 15 residues in the CDR3.

The chain joins TRBV6-4 to TRBJ1-2, with TRBD1 matching 9 bases. The CDR3 extends over 16 amino acids. Germline V gene lookup returns CDR1 MRHNA and CDR2 SNTAGT. Losses at the gene ends were 7 bases for V and 5 bases for J; bases not matched to a gene: 14. The CDR3 bases are TGTGCCAGCACCTGGACAGGGGATTGGGGCCGGTATGGCTACACCTTC. The encoded protein is CASTWTGDWGRYGYTF.

The genes are TRBV5-1 and TRBJ2-3; TRBD2 matches 14 bases. The V segment lost 4 bases and the J segment 5 bases; nucleotides outside the gene matches: 6. CDR3 length equals 16 residues. Germline V gene data show CDR1 as SGHRS and CDR2 as YFSETQ. CDR3 region: CASSPGLAGVVDTQYF. The CDR3 DNA reads as TGCGCCAGCAGCCCGGGACTAGCGGGAGTAGTAGATACGCAGTATTTT.

This chain links TRBV10-3 with TRBJ2-5; D remains unclear. Trimming removed 0 bases from V and 2 bases from J, with 7 bases in between. CDR3 size: 14 residues. CDR1 and CDR2 (germline): ENHRY, SYGVKD. The CDR3 nucleotides are TGTGCCATCAGTGAGTCGAACCAGCAAGAGACCCAGTACTTC. Its protein product is CAISESNQQETQYF.

This CDR3 is CASRRGGNQPQHF. The CDR3 nucleotides are TGTGCCAGTCGCCGGGGAGGCAATCAGCCCCAGCATTTT. This chain links TRBV19 with TRBJ1-5; no clear D. Germline lookup yields CDR1 LNHDA and CDR2 SQIVND (reference sequence). This CDR3 region has 13 residues. V dropped 8 bases and J dropped 2 bases, with 10 bases sitting between them.

The rearrangement uses TRBV10-3 and TRBJ1-6; D not resolved. CDR1 and CDR2 (germline): ENHRY, SYGVKD. The CDR3 has 15 amino acids. V lost 2 bases and J lost 10, with 15 bases in between. The CDR3 sequence is CAISETGLDSSPLHF. Here the CDR3 DNA reads TGTGCCATCAGTGAGACTGGTCTAGACTCGTCACCCCTCCACTTT.

The V call is TRBV10-3, the J call TRBJ2-1; 12 bases are shared with TRBD2. Germline CDR1 is ENHRY and CDR2 is SYGVKD. J was trimmed by 4 bases and V by 5 bases; bases with no gene match: 6. The CDR3 contains 16 residues. The CDR3 DNA reads as TGTGCCATCAGTAAAAGGACTAGCGGGAATTACAATGAGCAGTTCTTC. This codes for CAISKRTSGNYNEQFF.

The chain combines TRBV11-2 with TRBJ2-7, with TRBD1 identical over 7 bases. V was pared by 5 bases and J by 10 bases, with 11 bases of the junction left unmatched. Germline V gives CDR1 SGHAT, CDR2 FQNNGV. This CDR3 has 13 residues. As DNA, the CDR3 is TGTGCCAGCAGCCCCGACAGGGCACCTTTACAGTACTTC. Amino acids: CASSPDRAPLQYF.

V usage is TRBV7-3 and J usage is TRBJ2-7; no firm D call. Germline-derived CDR1 and CDR2 are SGHTA and FQGTGA. The CDR3 has 14 amino acids. V was trimmed by 5 bases and J by 4 bases, leaving 15 bases between them. CDR3 loop: CASSLRAGYYEQYF. CDR3 DNA: TGTGCCAGCAGCCTCCGAGCAGGCTATTACGAGCAGTACTTC.

The chain has TRBV27 and TRBJ1-5, with 7 bases aligning to TRBD1. Germline loops: CDR1 MNHEY, CDR2 SMNVEV (reference sequence). After removal of 8 bases from V and 5 bases from J, the junction contained 3 bases not matched to a gene. This CDR3 has 12 residues. The CDR3 DNA is TGTGCCAGCGCCAGGGGGGATCAGCCCCAGCATTTT. It encodes CASARGDQPQHF.

This chain connects TRBV4-2 to TRBJ1-4; D possibly corresponds to TRBD1 (6 bases). The CDR3 spans 16 residues. Trimming left V 4 bases short and J 8 bases short, with 20 bases between. Looked up from germline, CDR1 is LGHNA and CDR2 is YNFKEQ. CDR3 protein: CASSLTEGTRSEKLFF. In DNA, the CDR3 is TGTGCCAGCAGCCTCACCGAGGGGACAAGGAGCGAAAAACTGTTTTTT.

The rearrangement joins TRBV5-5 to TRBJ1-2; a possible D gene is TRBD1 (5 bases). CDR1 and CDR2 (germline): SGHKS, YYEKEE (reference sequence). Trimming pared 4 bases from V and 4 bases from J, leaving 17 bases between. This CDR3 has 15 residues. The CDR3 nucleotides are TGTGCCAGCAGCCCTGGGGCGGCCGGGGGCTATGGCTACACCTTC. Encoded protein: CASSPGAAGGYGYTF. The whole variable domain, remainder taken from reference TRBV5-5 and TRBJ1-2, is DAGVTQSPTHLIKTRGQQVTLRCSPISGHKSVSWYQQVLGQGPQFIFQYYEKEERGRGNFPDRFSARQFPNYSSELNVNALLLGDSALYLCASSPGAAGGYGYTFGSGTRLTVV.

The V and J genes are TRBV28 and TRBJ1-4; 8 nucleotides line up with TRBD1. The germline CDR1 and CDR2 sequences are MDHEN and SYDVKM. The length of the CDR3 is 14 residues. The V and J ends lost 5 bases and 8 bases, in that order; junction bases with no gene match: 7. CDR3 region: CASSTGGFGEKLFF. CDR3 DNA: TGTGCCAGCAGTACAGGGGGGTTTGGAGAAAAACTGTTTTTT. Complete variable domain (other parts from reference TRBV28 and TRBJ1-4): DVKVTQSSRYLVKRTGEKVFLECVQDMDHENMFWYRQDPGLGLRLIYFSYDVKMKEKGDIPEGYSVSREKKERFSLILESASTNQTSMYLCASSTGGFGEKLFFGSGTQLSVL.

The chain carries TRBV4-3 and TRBJ1-2, with unresolved D. Trimming pared 0 bases from V and 2 bases from J, leaving 10 bases between. This CDR3 is 15 amino acids long. The germline CDR1 and CDR2 sequences are LGHNA and YSLEER. In DNA form, the CDR3 reads TGCGCCAGCAGCCAAGATTCTGGCCAGAACTATGGCTACACCTTC. This translates into CASSQDSGQNYGYTF.

The V gene is TRBV19, the J gene TRBJ2-6; TRBD1 agrees at 8 bases. Germline CDR1 reads LNHDA; CDR2 reads SQIVND (reference sequence). J was trimmed by 6 bases and V by 4 bases; bases with no gene match: 8. CDR3 length: 16 residues. CDR3 in amino acids: CASSNPRGRSANVLTF. The CDR3 nucleotides read TGTGCCAGTAGTAATCCCAGGGGGCGCTCGGCCAACGTCCTGACTTTC.

J is TRBJ1-6 and V is TRBV7-2; D gene uncertain. Germline V gives CDR1 SGHTA, CDR2 FQGNSA. CDR3 length equals 12 residues. Trimming left V 5 bases short and J 8 bases short, with 7 bases between. Written as DNA, the CDR3 is TGTGCCAGCAGCCTATTACATTCACCCCTCCACTTT. This translates into CASSLLHSPLHF.

This chain links TRBV9 with TRBJ1-6, with 7 bases that match TRBD1. Germline V lookup: CDR1 SGDLS, CDR2 YYNGEE. There are 16 residues in the CDR3. The junction had 8 bases not matched to a gene; V was cut back by 3 bases and J by 5 bases. As DNA, the CDR3 is TGTGCCAGCAGCGAGGGGCGGACAGGCGATAATTCACCCCTCCACTTT. As protein: CASSEGRTGDNSPLHF.

V is TRBV5-1 and J is TRBJ2-4; 11 nucleotides match TRBD2. Trimming removed 2 bases from V and 5 bases from J; junction bases left unmatched: 6. CDR3 size: 16 residues. CDR1 and CDR2 (germline): SGHRS, YFSETQ. For the CDR3, the DNA is TGCGCCAGCAGCTTTAGCGGGAGGGCCGGCCAAAACATTCAGTACTTC. Its translation: CASSFSGRAGQNIQYF.

This chain links TRBV5-1 with TRBJ1-3; TRBD1 aligns across 7 bases. After removal of 4 bases from V and 0 bases from J, the junction contained 7 bases not matched to a gene. CDR3 length equals 16 residues. The germline V gene has CDR1 SGHRS and CDR2 YFSETQ. The CDR3 sequence: CASSTGQTFSGNTIYF. CDR3 in DNA: TGCGCCAGCAGCACGGGACAGACCTTCTCTGGAAACACCATATATTTT.

The rearrangement uses TRBV9 and TRBJ2-7, with D possibly being TRBD1 (5 bases). CDR1 SGDLS and CDR2 YYNGEE come from the germline V gene. Trimming removed 0 bases at V and 7 bases at J, with 11 bases between. This CDR3 is built from 13 residues. Written as DNA, the CDR3 is TGTGCCAGCAGCGTAGCAGGGTCTTTAGAGCAGTACTTC. It specifies CASSVAGSLEQYF. The whole variable domain, filled in from reference TRBV9 and TRBJ2-7, reads DSGVTQTPKHLITATGQRVTLRCSPRSGDLSVYWYQQSLDQGLQFLIQYYNGEERAKGNILERFSAQQFPDLHSELNLSSLELGDSALYFCASSVAGSLEQYFGPGTRLTVT.

This clone has only a few counts. The chain employs TRBV4-1 and TRBJ1-1; TRBD1 aligns across 7 bases. Germline CDR1 is MGHRA and CDR2 is YSYEKL. V shed 3 bases and J 3 bases; nucleotides not matched to a gene: 7. CDR3 length: 15 amino acids. The chain's CDR3 is CASSQPRGAYTEAFF. The CDR3 DNA follows: TGCGCCAGCAGCCAGCCCAGGGGGGCGTACACTGAAGCTTTCTTT.

The rearrangement joins TRBV5-4 to TRBJ2-1; possible D gene TRBD1, 6 bases. CDR1 is SGHNT, CDR2 YYREEE, per germline (reference sequence). Between the trimmed V and J ends, which lost 0 bases and 5 bases, there was a span of 12 bases. This CDR3 is built from 15 residues. The CDR3, as DNA: TGTGCCAGCAGCTTGGGTGGGACACACAACAATGAGCAGTTCTTC. Its protein product is CASSLGGTHNNEQFF.

This chain uses TRBV6-5 with TRBJ1-2; 10 bases match TRBD1. The CDR3 is 16 residues long. J gave up 5 bases and V 2 bases, and 8 bases lay outside the gene matches. Germline values: CDR1 MNHEY, CDR2 SVGAGI. The CDR3 nucleotides are TGTGCCAGCAGTTACAGCCGGACAGGGGGAGGGTATGGCTACACCTTC. It yields the protein CASSYSRTGGGYGYTF.

The genes are TRBV4-1 and TRBJ2-7; the match to TRBD2 covers 9 bases. The CDR3 is made up of 15 amino acids. Germline trimming cut 2 bases from V and 5 bases from J; bases unmatched to any gene: 7. The V gene's germline CDR1 is MGHRA and CDR2 YSYEKL. Here the CDR3 DNA reads TGCGCCAGCAGCCAAACAGCGGGAGGTATCCACGAGCAGTACTTC. It is translated as CASSQTAGGIHEQYF.

In this sample, this clone turned up once. V usage is TRBV24-1 and J usage is TRBJ2-6; D unclear. The V and J ends lost 1 base and 0 bases respectively, with 3 bases between them. Germline-derived CDR1 and CDR2 are KGHDR and SFDVKD. The CDR3 extends over 15 amino acids. The DNA of the CDR3 is TGTGCCACCAGTGATTTCAGCTCTGGGGCCAACGTCCTGACTTTC. Its protein product is CATSDFSSGANVLTF.

This chain connects TRBV13 to TRBJ2-5, with TRBD2 matching 8 bases. The CDR3 runs 14 residues. Germline V CDR1 and CDR2: PRHDT, FYEKMQ (reference sequence). Trimming cost V 4 bases and J 2 bases; bases outside gene matches: 3. The CDR3 here is CASSSGLVQETQYF. CDR3 coding DNA: TGTGCCAGCAGCTCGGGACTAGTACAAGAGACCCAGTACTTC.

This rearrangement joins TRBV24-1 to TRBJ1-1; TRBD1 might be the D (5 bases). V lost 12 bases to trimming and J lost 1 base, with 14 bases between them. Per germline, CDR1 KGHDR and CDR2 SFDVKD. The CDR3 totals 13 residues. Here the CDR3 reads CASRATENTEAFF. The CDR3 DNA is TGTGCCTCTCGGGCGACAGAGAACACTGAAGCTTTCTTT.

The rearrangement uses TRBV12-3 or TRBV12-4 and TRBJ2-7, with D possibly matching TRBD1 (5 bases). With 6 bases removed from V and 5 bases from J, the gap between germline ends came to 11 bases. The CDR3 length is 12 residues. This chain's CDR3 is CASSLRVDEQYF. DNA of the CDR3: TGTGCCAGCAGCCTCAGGGTGGACGAGCAGTACTTC.

The rearrangement joins TRBV3-1 (or the pseudogene TRBV3-2) to TRBJ1-3, with unresolved D. There are 13 residues in the CDR3. The ends were cut back, 3 bases at V and 5 bases at J, with 8 bases in the middle. CDR1 and CDR2 (germline): LGHDT, YNNKEL (reference sequence). CDR3: CASSHDSRNTIYF. The CDR3 bases are TGTGCCAGCAGCCACGACTCAAGAAACACCATATATTTT.

The gene calls are TRBV30 and TRBJ1-5; 7 bases are shared with TRBD1. The CDR3 runs to 13 residues. Germline V gene lookup returns CDR1 GTSNPN and CDR2 SVGIG (reference sequence). The J segment lost 4 bases and the V segment lost 3 bases, leaving 3 bases of the junction unmatched. The CDR3 protein is CAWRGQPNQPQHF. In nucleotides, the CDR3 is TGTGCCTGGAGGGGACAGCCGAATCAGCCCCAGCATTTT.

The count of this clone is one. This chain uses TRBV6-6 with TRBJ2-3; 11 nucleotides align to TRBD2. Trimming removed 4 bases from V and 3 bases from J; junction bases left unmatched: 6. This CDR3 region has 16 residues. Germline V gene sequence: CDR1 MNHNY, CDR2 SVGAGI (reference sequence). CDR3 in amino acids: CASSFLAGGSTDTQYF. In nucleotides, the CDR3 is TGTGCCAGCAGTTTCCTAGCGGGAGGCTCAACAGATACGCAGTATTTT.